What follows is one T cell receptor (beta chain) and its context. This record belongs to a study of blood T cell repertoires in COVID-19. About the study: The United States, Italy and Spain were the sources of the acute and convalescent COVID-19 samples.

Measured with immunoSEQ multiplex PCR; TCRdb has only the in-frame clones, and not every one. This table holds more than 95,000 clones, around 78% found once. The clonotype comes from a man in his thirties or forties with acute or convalescent COVID-19. The sample was peripheral blood.

The CDR3 DNA reads as TGCAGTGCTAGAGACGGAGATGGCTACACCTTC. It encodes CSARDGDGYTF. V is TRBV20-1 and J is TRBJ1-2; D is ambiguous. V shed 0 bases and J shed 6 bases, with 5 bases lying between them. The CDR3 loop spans 11 amino acids. CDR1 is DFQATT, CDR2 SNEGSKA, per germline (reference sequence).